This T cell receptor (beta chain) originates from a study of blood T cells in healthy people across ages. Caucasian, healthy and from Russia, the donors were aged between 6 and 90. Then a second PCR, running about 6 to 12 cycles, was carried out with a sample-barcoded 5' primer and a J-beta primer mix. TCRdb reanalysed the 5' RACE reads using MiXCR and keeps one entry per CDR3 protein. The table has about 830,000 distinct CDR3 sequences, roughly 60% seen once. This TCR derives from a young man in good health. Sample: blood.

DNA for the CDR3: TGCAGTGCTAGTTACCCCCAAGGGGGGACTGAAGCTTTCTTT. Translation: CSASYPQGGTEAFF. The chain joins TRBV20-1 to TRBJ1-1; D possibly corresponds to TRBD1 (6 bases). V lost 3 bases and J 5 bases, leaving 16 bases between the germline ends. Germline V gives CDR1 DFQATT, CDR2 SNEGSKA (reference sequence). The CDR3 extends over 14 amino acids.